A single sample is the source of the 32 T cell receptor beta chains below, sequenced in a study of patients and donors after allogeneic stem cell transplantation. MiXCR, run by TCRdb on the RT-PCR reads, gives a single entry per CDR3 protein. This sample carries 70,000 to 100,000 distinct CDR3 sequences, around 5% of them seen once, and the ten largest clones take 2% to 3%. The sample was blood, either unsorted or a sorted T cell fraction (not recorded which). The receptors derive from a human donor who was either an allogeneic HSCT recipient or a stem cell or donor lymphocyte infusion donor (not recorded which). It is not recorded whose cells these are; they may come from a transplant donor.

The table lists this clonotype with many counts. The gene calls are TRBV9 and TRBJ2-5; D may match TRBD1 or TRBD2 (5 bases each). Trimming took off 2 bases at V and 2 bases at J, with 10 bases between the two ends. The CDR3 is 14 amino acids. CDR1 and CDR2 from the germline V gene are SGDLS and YYNGEE. CDR3 loop: CASSVGTTQETQYF. DNA for the CDR3: TGTGCCAGCAGCGTGGGGACGACGCAAGAGACCCAGTACTTC.

The table lists this clonotype with a few counts. The CDR3 DNA reads as TGTGCCAGCACATTAGCAGGGTCGGAACAGCCCCAGCATTTT. Translated: CASTLAGSEQPQHF. The chain recombines TRBV6-1 with TRBJ1-5; TRBD1 is a possible D gene (5 bases). Trimming cost V 7 bases and J 7 bases, with 17 bases left between them. The CDR3 length is 14 residues. The germline V gene has CDR1 MNHNS and CDR2 SASEGT.

This clonotype was counted at least ten times. V gene TRBV5-4 combines with J gene TRBJ2-5; possibly TRBD1 for D (5 bases). Germline V lookup: CDR1 SGHNT, CDR2 YYREEE (reference sequence). V shed 2 bases and J shed 1 base, with 12 bases lying between them. The CDR3 loop spans 15 amino acids. CDR3 amino acids: CASSFGWGSQETQYF. The DNA of the CDR3 is TGTGCCAGCAGCTTCGGATGGGGCTCCCAAGAGACCCAGTACTTC.

At least ten counts were recorded for this clonotype. This chain uses TRBV11-1 with TRBJ2-6; a weak D match, TRBD2 (5 bases). The CDR3 spans 18 residues. Germline values: CDR1 SGHAT, CDR2 FQDESV (reference sequence). Trimming pared 1 base from V and 5 bases from J, leaving 18 bases between. DNA of the CDR3: TGTGCCAGCAGCTTAGTTGGGCGGGCCCTATCTAGGGCCAACGTCCTGACTTTC. Its translation: CASSLVGRALSRANVLTF. The full variable domain, its missing parts supplied by reference TRBV11-1 and TRBJ2-6, is EAEVAQSPRYKITEKSQAVAFWCDPISGHATLYWYRQILGQGPELLVQFQDESVVDDSQLPKDRFSAERLKGVDSTLKIQPAELGDSAMYLCASSLVGRALSRANVLTFGAGSRLTVL.

The sample holds many counts of this clonotype. The chain is built from TRBV19 and TRBJ1-3, with D tentatively TRBD1 (6 bases). V was pared by 10 bases and J by 0 bases, with 16 bases between. The CDR3 is 15 residues long. The germline V gene encodes CDR1 LNHDA and CDR2 SQIVND (reference sequence). In DNA form, the CDR3 reads TGTGCCACCGTTCCGGGACAAACCTCTGGAAACACCATATATTTT. Translating it yields CATVPGQTSGNTIYF.

This clonotype was seen at least ten times. The chain is built from TRBV24-1 and TRBJ2-3, with a weak D call TRBD1 (7 bases). The V end was cut by 4 bases, the J end by 3 bases, with 16 bases between. The CDR3 is made up of 16 amino acids. CDR1 KGHDR and CDR2 SFDVKD come from the germline V gene. CDR3 nucleotide sequence: TGTGCCACCAGTGACCGGGACAGAGGGAGGACAGATACGCAGTATTTT. This codes for CATSDRDRGRTDTQYF.

This clonotype was recorded at least ten times. This chain joins TRBV5-6 and TRBJ1-2; no reliable D call. Germline V gives CDR1 SGHDT, CDR2 YYEEEE. This CDR3 spans 13 amino acids. V lost 4 bases and J lost 6, with 13 bases in between. CDR3 in amino acids: CASSRQVQDGYTF. The CDR3 DNA reads TGTGCCAGCAGCCGACAAGTTCAGGATGGCTACACCTTC.

This clonotype was found many times. The chain is built from TRBV7-3 and TRBJ2-3; D is undetermined. This CDR3 is 14 amino acids long. CDR1 and CDR2 (germline): SGHTA, FQGTGA. Trimming cost V 4 bases and J 2 bases, with 10 bases left between them. CDR3 in amino acids: CASSSSDPTDTQYF. In nucleotides, the CDR3 is TGTGCCAGCAGCTCCTCCGACCCCACAGATACGCAGTATTTT.

This clonotype was counted many times. V is TRBV10-3 and J is TRBJ2-3; 8 nucleotides line up with TRBD2. The germline CDR1 and CDR2 sequences are ENHRY and SYGVKD. V shed 6 bases, J shed 3 bases, and the junction held 5 bases outside the gene matches. The CDR3 is made up of 14 amino acids. CDR3: CAIRASGGTDTQYF. CDR3 in DNA: TGTGCCATCAGGGCCAGCGGGGGAACAGATACGCAGTATTTT.

This clonotype was detected ten times or more. For the CDR3, the DNA is TGTGCCACCAGTGATTCGAGGCAGGGGAACACTGAAGCTTTCTTT. Translating it yields CATSDSRQGNTEAFF. This chain uses TRBV24-1 with TRBJ1-1, with D perhaps TRBD1 (5 bases). CDR1 is KGHDR and CDR2 is SFDVKD in the germline V gene. The CDR3 extends over 15 amino acids. Trimming removed 2 bases at V and 1 base at J, with 10 bases between.

Many counts were recorded for this clonotype. V is TRBV7-3 and J is TRBJ2-7; D could derive from TRBD1 or TRBD2 (6 bases each). The length of the CDR3 is 15 residues. Germline CDR1 SGHTA, CDR2 FQGTGA. Trimming removed 5 bases at V and 1 base at J, with 15 bases between. CDR3 amino acids: CASSRYGGGSYEQYF. The CDR3 DNA is TGTGCCAGCAGCCGTTACGGAGGGGGTTCCTACGAGCAGTACTTC.

Many counts were recorded for this clonotype. The V call is TRBV11-2, the J call TRBJ2-1; 7 nucleotides line up with TRBD1. Per germline, CDR1 SGHAT and CDR2 FQNNGV. With V trimmed by 3 bases and J by 9 bases, 8 bases remained unmatched. The CDR3 sequence is 14 residues long. CDR3 residues: CASSLDRSIGEQFF. The CDR3 nucleotides are TGTGCCAGCAGCTTGGACAGGTCGATCGGTGAGCAGTTCTTC. The variable domain in full, completed from reference TRBV11-2 and TRBJ2-1, reads EAGVAQSPRYKIIEKRQSVAFWCNPISGHATLYWYQQILGQGPKLLIQFQNNGVVDDSQLPKDRFSAERLKGVDSTLKIQPAKLEDSAVYLCASSLDRSIGEQFFGPGTRLTVL.

This clonotype was counted ten times or more. The V call is TRBV29-1, the J call TRBJ1-5; 8 nucleotides line up with TRBD1. The CDR3 runs to 14 residues. The V and J ends lost 4 bases and 3 bases, in that order; junction bases with no gene match: 5. Germline lookup yields CDR1 SQVTM and CDR2 ANQGSEA. The CDR3 here is CSVVPTGVNQPQHF. The CDR3 bases are TGCAGCGTTGTCCCGACAGGGGTCAATCAGCCCCAGCATTTT. Complete variable domain (other parts from reference TRBV29-1 and TRBJ1-5): SAVISQKPSRDICQRGTSLTIQCQVDSQVTMMFWYRQQPGQSLTLIATANQGSEATYESGFVIDKFPISRPNLTFSTLTVSNMSPEDSSIYLCSVVPTGVNQPQHFGDGTRLSIL.

This clonotype was observed many times. This sequence joins TRBV5-1 and TRBJ2-7, with 9 bases lining up with TRBD1. This CDR3 contains 14 residues. Germline lookup yields CDR1 SGHRS and CDR2 YFSETQ. With V trimmed by 3 bases and J by 3 bases, 4 bases remained unmatched. CDR3 DNA sequence: TGCGCCAGCAGCTGGACAGGGGAGGGCTACGAGCAGTACTTC. Translated, it gives CASSWTGEGYEQYF.

The chain employs TRBV20-1 and TRBJ2-7, with 10 bases matching TRBD2. This CDR3 region has 14 residues. J lost 0 bases, V lost 5 bases, and 4 bases had no gene match. Germline V gene lookup returns CDR1 DFQATT and CDR2 SNEGSKA (reference sequence). This chain's CDR3 is CSALSGRPSYEQYF. CDR3 DNA: TGCAGTGCTCTTAGCGGGAGGCCCTCCTACGAGCAGTACTTC.

This clonotype was recorded at least ten times. This chain joins TRBV10-3 and TRBJ1-5; TRBD1 agrees at 10 bases. The CDR3 is 14 residues long. Germline V gene lookup returns CDR1 ENHRY and CDR2 SYGVKD. Losses at the gene ends were 5 bases for V and 4 bases for J; bases not matched to a gene: 2. This CDR3 reads CAISRDRGNQPQHF. The CDR3, as DNA: TGTGCCATCAGTCGGGACAGGGGTAATCAGCCCCAGCATTTT.

The table lists this clonotype with many counts. The chain has TRBV12-3 or TRBV12-4 and TRBJ1-5; D not resolved. This CDR3 is built from 13 residues. The V gene lost 6 bases and the J gene lost 11 bases, with 17 bases spanning the gap. Here the CDR3 DNA reads TGTGCCAGCAGCCTCGACCCAAATTTAGCCCAGCATTTT. Residues: CASSLDPNLAQHF.

By proportion, this clonotype is medium-sized (0.01 to 0.1%). This sequence joins TRBV29-1 and TRBJ2-1; 7 bases map to TRBD1. Germline V gene sequence: CDR1 SQVTM, CDR2 ANQGSEA. The CDR3 is 14 amino acids. The V segment lost 6 bases and the J segment 2 bases; nucleotides outside the gene matches: 7. The CDR3 DNA sequence: TGCAGCGTCCCGACAGGGTTAGCCTACAATGAGCAGTTCTTC. It is translated as CSVPTGLAYNEQFF.

Ten or more counts support this clonotype. The chain carries TRBV9 and TRBJ2-7; 10 bases match TRBD1. The trim removed 3 bases at V and 7 bases at J, leaving 13 bases unmatched. CDR3 length: 16 residues. The germline V gene encodes CDR1 SGDLS and CDR2 YYNGEE. The DNA of the CDR3 is TGTGCCAGCAGCGCAACCCCGGGACAGGGGATGGGGGAGCAGTACTTC. This sequence encodes CASSATPGQGMGEQYF.

This clonotype occurred many times. The chain employs TRBV6-5 and TRBJ2-7, with D uncertain. Per germline, CDR1 MNHEY and CDR2 SVGAGI. With 0 bases removed from V and 0 bases from J, the gap between germline ends came to 15 bases. This CDR3 region has 17 residues. The CDR3 nucleotides are TGTGCCAGCAGTTACTCGTACTCTTCGGTCCGCTCCTACGAGCAGTACTTC. It encodes CASSYSYSSVRSYEQYF.

This clonotype was found a few times. V usage is TRBV19 and J usage is TRBJ1-6; D ambiguous. This CDR3 has 13 amino acids. In germline, CDR1 is LNHDA, CDR2 SQIVND (reference sequence). V was trimmed by 7 bases and J by 8 bases, leaving 12 bases between them. In DNA, the CDR3 is TGTGCCAGTAATCCGGGGATAGATTCACCCCTCCACTTT. Amino acid sequence: CASNPGIDSPLHF.

This clonotype was seen at least ten times. The chain has TRBV20-1 and TRBJ2-5, with D unresolved. The V end was cut by 1 base, the J end by 4 bases, with 28 bases between. The CDR3 has 19 amino acids. Germline lookup yields CDR1 DFQATT and CDR2 SNEGSKA (reference sequence). CDR3 sequence reads: CSARVVPTRAGRVAETQYF. The CDR3 DNA follows: TGCAGTGCTAGAGTGGTACCCACAAGGGCAGGAAGGGTAGCAGAGACCCAGTACTTC.

In its sample, this clonotype was seen many times. V is TRBV18 and J is TRBJ1-5; TRBD1 matches 9 bases. Looked up from germline, CDR1 is KGHSH and CDR2 is LQKENI. The CDR3 is 17 amino acids. Trimming removed 0 bases from V and 1 base from J; junction bases left unmatched: 4. CDR3 loop: CASSPPRQGVSNQPQHF. The CDR3 DNA reads TGTGCCAGCTCACCACCGCGACAGGGGGTAAGCAATCAGCCCCAGCATTTT.

This clonotype was recorded at least ten times. The chain has TRBV20-1 and TRBJ1-2, with unresolved D. Germline V gene lookup returns CDR1 DFQATT and CDR2 SNEGSKA (reference sequence). The CDR3 sequence is 15 residues long. V shed 2 bases and J shed 4 bases, with 17 bases lying between them. CDR3 in DNA: TGCAGTGCTAGATTAAAATATCTTGGGCCCTATGGCTACACCTTC. As protein: CSARLKYLGPYGYTF.

This clonotype has at least ten counts. The V call is TRBV7-3, the J call TRBJ2-7; the match to TRBD1 covers 9 bases. CDR3 length: 15 residues. From germline, CDR1 is SGHTA and CDR2 FQGTGA. J lost 5 bases, V lost 0 bases, and 5 bases had no gene match. The CDR3 DNA sequence: TGTGCCAGCAGCTTAACGACAGGGGGGTTCGACGAGCAGTACTTC. Amino acid sequence: CASSLTTGGFDEQYF. Supplemented by reference TRBV7-3 and TRBJ2-7, the full variable domain reads GAGVSQTPSNKVTEKGKYVELRCDPISGHTALYWYRQSLGQGPEFLIYFQGTGAADDSGLPNDRFFAVRPEGSVSTLKIQRTERGDSAVYLCASSLTTGGFDEQYFGPGTRLTVT.

This clonotype was observed a handful of times. A much bigger clone sits one base away, suggesting this may be a read error. The chain is built from TRBV5-1 and TRBJ1-1, with 8 bases that match TRBD1. Germline CDR1 is SGHRS and CDR2 is YFSETQ. This CDR3 spans 15 amino acids. CDR3 loop: CTSSSGGGMNTEAFF. CDR3 DNA sequence: TGCACCAGCAGTTCAGGGGGCGGGATGAACACTGAAGCTTTCTTT.

There are many counts of this clonotype. The CDR3 bases are TGTGCCAGCAGTCCGACAGGGCCCTGGGGGACCGGGGAGCTGTTTTTT. Translating gives CASSPTGPWGTGELFF. V and J are TRBV25-1 and TRBJ2-2, with TRBD1 matching 7 bases. Looked up from germline, CDR1 is MGHDK and CDR2 is SYGVNS. The junction had 11 bases not matched to a gene; V was cut back by 5 bases and J by 5 bases. The CDR3 extends over 16 amino acids.

The V and J genes are TRBV20-1 and TRBJ2-5; 11 bases line up with TRBD2. The CDR3 has 15 amino acids. CDR1 and CDR2 (germline): DFQATT, SNEGSKA (reference sequence). V gave up 4 bases and J gave up 4 bases; unmatched junction bases: 8. The DNA for the CDR3 is TGCAGTGCTAAAGAACTAGCGGGAGTTACAGAGACCCAGTACTTC. Translating it yields CSAKELAGVTETQYF.

This clonotype occurred many times. V is TRBV4-2 and J is TRBJ2-3; D is uncertain. The V and J ends lost 0 bases and 4 bases respectively, with 23 bases between them. This CDR3 spans 19 amino acids. CDR1 is LGHNA and CDR2 is YNFKEQ in the germline V gene. The CDR3 spells CASSQDRRSGSYGPDTQYF. CDR3 nucleotide sequence: TGTGCCAGCAGCCAAGATCGGAGATCTGGGTCTTACGGGCCAGATACGCAGTATTTT.

This clonotype was counted ten times or more. The chain links TRBV19 to TRBJ1-2; tentative D call: TRBD1 (6 bases). Looked up from germline, CDR1 is LNHDA and CDR2 is SQIVND (reference sequence). The CDR3 consists of 14 residues. Trimming cost V 7 bases and J 4 bases, with 16 bases left between them. DNA for the CDR3: TGTGCCAGTAATCCAGGGGCACCAAGCTATGGCTACACCTTC. It translates to CASNPGAPSYGYTF.

This chain uses TRBV20-1 with TRBJ2-3; TRBD2 matches 16 bases. The germline gives CDR1 DFQATT, CDR2 SNEGSKA (reference sequence). Trimming took 5 bases from V and 4 from J; bases not matched to a gene: 6. CDR3 size: 16 residues. CDR3 in amino acids: CSARGLAGGPPDTQYF. The CDR3 DNA sequence: TGCAGTGCTCGGGGACTAGCGGGGGGGCCCCCAGATACGCAGTATTTT.

This clonotype was recorded at least ten times. V and J are TRBV9 and TRBJ2-1; 9 bases line up with TRBD2. The J segment lost 2 bases and the V segment lost 4 bases, leaving 4 bases of the junction unmatched. The CDR3 totals 15 residues. Looked up from germline, CDR1 is SGDLS and CDR2 is YYNGEE. CDR3 in DNA: TGTGCCAGCAGCTTCCCTAGCGGGACCTACAATGAGCAGTTCTTC. Translation gives CASSFPSGTYNEQFF.